Each of the 10 T cell receptor beta chains below was sequenced from the same sample in a study of vaccination and CD4 T cells after COVID-19. The sample's treatment: approximately 9-day PBMC culture with coronavirus spike peptide pools or control peptides (ViraFEST assay). Those CD4+ T cells from the unexposed donor predate the COVID-19 pandemic (2011-2018). An Oncomine TCR Beta short-read assay was used to sequence the DNA from cultured CD4+ T cells. TCRdb independently ran MiXCR on the PCR reads; one entry per CDR3 protein. The profile shows some 7,400 distinct CDR3 sequences, approximately 37% of them singletons. For these receptors, no antigen is known. The specimen sequenced was CD4+ T cells from blood, cultured in vitro. Receptors originate from a human donor in good health.

V is TRBV12-3 or TRBV12-4 and J is TRBJ1-2; tentatively, D is TRBD1 (6 bases). V was pared by 5 bases and J by 0 bases, with 13 bases between. The length of the CDR3 is 15 residues. CDR3 nucleotides: TGTGCCAGCAGTCGCACGGACAGAGCTAACTATGGCTACACCTTC. Translation gives CASSRTDRANYGYTF.

The V and J genes are TRBV20-1 and TRBJ1-1; D is ambiguous. Trimming took 1 base from V and 1 from J, leaving 13 bases between them. This CDR3 is 15 amino acids long. CDR1 is DFQATT and CDR2 is SNEGSKA in the germline V gene (reference sequence). For the CDR3, the DNA is TGCAGTGCTAGAGCGGCGGCGGTGACGAACACTGAAGCTTTCTTT. It is translated as CSARAAAVTNTEAFF.

This chain joins TRBV15 and TRBJ1-1; no definite D call. The CDR3 loop spans 13 amino acids. V was pared by 1 base and J by 1 base, with 4 bases between. Germline CDR1 reads LNHNV; CDR2 reads YYDKDF (reference sequence). The CDR3, as DNA: TGTGCCACCAGCAGAGGGGCGAACACTGAAGCTTTCTTT. Protein product: CATSRGANTEAFF.

This clonotype was seen a handful of times. CDR3 sequence (DNA): TGTGCCAGCAGATATCTCGGCGGGGGGGGAGAGACCCAGTACTTC. It yields the protein CASRYLGGGGETQYF. This sequence joins TRBV5-6 and TRBJ2-5; 9 nucleotides align to TRBD2. V lost 5 bases, J lost 4 bases, and 9 bases stayed unmatched. From germline, CDR1 is SGHDT and CDR2 YYEEEE. This CDR3 spans 15 amino acids.

Only a few counts were recorded for this clonotype. The chain recombines TRBV20-1 with TRBJ1-4; D unclear. Per germline, CDR1 DFQATT and CDR2 SNEGSKA (reference sequence). V gave up 2 bases and J gave up 8 bases, with 6 bases separating them. CDR3 length: 11 amino acids. CDR3 coding DNA: TGCAGTGCTAGAATCGGGGAAAAACTGTTTTTT. Protein product: CSARIGEKLFF.

This clonotype was seen more than once but under ten times. The J gene is TRBJ1-1, the V gene TRBV19; D call uncertain. The CDR3 runs 16 residues. Trimming shortened V by 3 bases and J by 0 bases, and 14 bases separated the two germline ends. Germline V CDR1 and CDR2: LNHDA, SQIVND (reference sequence). DNA of the CDR3: TGTGCCAGTAGTATGGGAAGGGATCTCATGAACACTGAAGCTTTCTTT. It encodes CASSMGRDLMNTEAFF.

The chain joins TRBV4-1 to TRBJ1-1; D gene uncertain. CDR1 and CDR2 (germline): MGHRA, YSYEKL. CDR3 length: 16 amino acids. Trimming removed 3 bases at V and 1 base at J, with 15 bases between. The CDR3 DNA is TGCGCCAGCAGCCACCACCCGGCACGGGGGAACACTGAAGCTTTCTTT. This gives the protein CASSHHPARGNTEAFF.

The CDR3 region has the DNA TGTGCCAGCAGTGACAGGCAGGGGACCCAGTACTTC. Protein: CASSDRQGTQYF. The gene calls are TRBV2 and TRBJ2-5, with D possibly being TRBD1 (5 bases). CDR3 length: 12 amino acids. The V gene's germline CDR1 is SNHLY and CDR2 FYNNEI. With 3 bases removed from V and 7 bases from J, the gap between germline ends came to 9 bases. The full variable domain, completed using reference TRBV2 and TRBJ2-5, is EPEVTQTPSHQVTQMGQEVILRCVPISNHLYFYWYRQILGQKVEFLVSFYNNEISEKSEIFDDQFSVERPDGSNFTLKIRSTKLEDSAMYFCASSDRQGTQYFGPGTRLLVL.

The V and J genes are TRBV7-9 and TRBJ2-1; 7 bases agree with TRBD2. Looked up from germline, CDR1 is SEHNR and CDR2 is FQNEAQ (reference sequence). The CDR3 spans 16 residues. With V trimmed by 2 bases and J by 10 bases, 14 bases remained unmatched. CDR3 sequence reads: CASSLSLGGSSGEQFF. CDR3 coding DNA: TGTGCCAGCAGCTTATCCCTCGGGGGGAGCAGCGGGGAGCAGTTCTTC.

V usage is TRBV9 and J usage is TRBJ2-7, with TRBD2 as a possible D gene (5 bases). The CDR3 runs 14 residues. Looked up from germline, CDR1 is SGDLS and CDR2 is YYNGEE. V was shortened by 4 bases and J by 1 base, with 12 bases between the two germline ends. The CDR3 protein is CASSLRLSSYEQYF. As DNA, the CDR3 is TGTGCCAGCAGCTTAAGACTATCGTCCTACGAGCAGTACTTC.